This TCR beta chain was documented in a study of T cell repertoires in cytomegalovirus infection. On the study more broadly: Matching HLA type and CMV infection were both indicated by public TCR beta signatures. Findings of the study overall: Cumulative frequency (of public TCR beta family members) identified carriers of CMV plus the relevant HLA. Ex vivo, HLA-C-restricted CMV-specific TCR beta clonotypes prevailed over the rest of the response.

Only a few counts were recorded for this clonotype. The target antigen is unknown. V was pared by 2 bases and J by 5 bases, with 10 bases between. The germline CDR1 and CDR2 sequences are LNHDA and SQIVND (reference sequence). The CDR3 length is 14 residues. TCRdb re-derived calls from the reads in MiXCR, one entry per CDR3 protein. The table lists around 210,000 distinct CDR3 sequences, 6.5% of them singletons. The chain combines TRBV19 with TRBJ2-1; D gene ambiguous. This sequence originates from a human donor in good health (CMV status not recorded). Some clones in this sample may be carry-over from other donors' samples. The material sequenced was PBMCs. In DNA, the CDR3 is TGTGCCAGTAGTATAATGGCCACTCACAATGAGCAGTTCTTC. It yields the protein CASSIMATHNEQFF.